One and the same sample provided the 28 T cell receptor beta chains below, sequenced in a study of T cells of healthy individuals. TCRdb reprocessed the 5' RACE reads via MiXCR and lists one record per CDR3 protein. This table has approximately 50,000 distinct CDR3 sequences, roughly 14% appearing once. The receptors here all came from a human donor in good health.

The sample holds many counts of this clonotype. The chain links TRBV7-6 to TRBJ2-1; tentatively, D is TRBD1 or TRBD2 (5 bases each). Looked up from germline, CDR1 is SGHVS and CDR2 is FNYEAQ. The CDR3 runs 16 residues. Trimming removed 7 bases from V and 1 base from J, with 17 bases in between. The CDR3 nucleotides are TGTGCCAGCACCCGGGGCGGTTGGGGATCCTACAATGAGCAGTTCTTC. Translating gives CASTRGGWGSYNEQFF.

This clonotype was seen at least ten times. The chain is built from TRBV3-1 and TRBJ1-3; no clear D gene. The CDR3 consists of 17 residues. Germline values: CDR1 LGHDT, CDR2 YNNKEL (reference sequence). Deletions cut 1 base from V and 0 bases from J, with 13 bases between. Here the CDR3 DNA reads TGTGCCAGCAGCCAAGGGTCTAGCGGTAACTCTGGAAACACCATATATTTT. This codes for CASSQGSSGNSGNTIYF. The full variable domain, completed using reference TRBV3-1 and TRBJ1-3, is DTAVSQTPKYLVTQMGNDKSIKCEQNLGHDTMYWYKQDSKKFLKIMFSYNNKELIINETVPNRFSPKSPDKAHLNLHINSLELGDSAVYFCASSQGSSGNSGNTIYFGEGSWLTVV.

The sample holds a few counts of this clonotype. The V call is TRBV12-5, the J call TRBJ1-5; D uncertain. This CDR3 is built from 16 residues. Trimming took off 5 bases at V and 5 bases at J, with 19 bases between the two ends. Germline CDR1 reads LGHNT; CDR2 reads FRNRAP. CDR3 nucleotides: TGTGCTAGTGGTCGACCCCGTGAAGGACGCGATCAGCCCCAGCATTTT. This encodes CASGRPREGRDQPQHF.

This sequence joins TRBV7-9 and TRBJ1-4; 7 bases match TRBD1. Germline V gene sequence: CDR1 SEHNR, CDR2 FQNEAQ (reference sequence). The CDR3 length is 13 residues. V trimming: 1 base; J trimming: 14 bases; junction bases outside the gene matches: 7. This chain's CDR3 is CASSLGTGTELFF. In DNA, the CDR3 is TGTGCCAGCAGCTTAGGGACCGGGACAGAGCTGTTTTTT.

At least ten counts were recorded for this clonotype. The rearrangement joins TRBV9 to TRBJ1-1, with 7 positions matching TRBD1. The germline gives CDR1 SGDLS, CDR2 YYNGEE. The CDR3 sequence is 13 residues long. The V segment lost 0 bases and the J segment 8 bases; nucleotides outside the gene matches: 4. CDR3 sequence reads: CASSVVTGREAFF. The CDR3 DNA is TGTGCCAGCAGCGTAGTGACAGGGAGAGAAGCTTTCTTT.

The chain combines TRBV12-3 or TRBV12-4 with TRBJ2-7; D gene uncertain. With 2 bases removed from V and 4 bases from J, the gap between germline ends came to 9 bases. CDR3 size: 13 residues. CDR3 amino acids: CASSLRDDYEQYF. In DNA form, the CDR3 reads TGTGCCAGCAGTTTACGCGACGATTACGAGCAGTACTTC.

This clonotype was counted only a few times. The chain links TRBV6-2 or TRBV6-3 to TRBJ2-7; the match to TRBD1 covers 9 bases. Trimming at V came to 4 bases and at J to 2 bases, leaving 3 bases not matched to a gene. The CDR3 totals 14 residues. Germline values: CDR1 MNHEY, CDR2 SVGEGT. The CDR3 bases are TGTGCCAGCAGTTGGGGACAGGGCGCCTACGAGCAGTACTTC. Amino acid sequence: CASSWGQGAYEQYF.

The chain recombines TRBV6-5 with TRBJ2-3; 11 bases agree with TRBD2. Germline CDR1 MNHEY, CDR2 SVGAGI. V gave up 6 bases and J gave up 4 bases; unmatched junction bases: 3. The length of the CDR3 is 14 residues. Here the CDR3 reads CASRTSGIPDTQYF. As DNA, the CDR3 is TGTGCCAGCAGGACTAGCGGGATCCCAGATACGCAGTATTTT.

J is TRBJ2-5 and V is TRBV2; TRBD1 might be the D (7 bases). V was trimmed by 9 bases and J by 4 bases, leaving 24 bases between them. The CDR3 is made up of 16 amino acids. Looked up from germline, CDR1 is SNHLY and CDR2 is FYNNEI. CDR3 DNA sequence: TGTGCCAGTAAAGACTTTGCGGCAGGGGGAGGAGAGACCCAGTACTTC. It codes for CASKDFAAGGGETQYF. The full variable domain, in which reference TRBV2 and TRBJ2-5 provide the parts outside the CDR3, is EPEVTQTPSHQVTQMGQEVILRCVPISNHLYFYWYRQILGQKVEFLVSFYNNEISEKSEIFDDQFSVERPDGSNFTLKIRSTKLEDSAMYFCASKDFAAGGGETQYFGPGTRLLVL.

This clonotype was recorded many times. The V and J genes are TRBV11-3 and TRBJ2-3; D is uncertain. Germline CDR1 SGHNT, CDR2 YENEEA. V was clipped by 0 bases and J by 3 bases, with 10 bases between them. The CDR3 consists of 15 residues. The CDR3 sequence is CASSLDQRATDTQYF. CDR3 coding DNA: TGTGCCAGCAGCTTAGATCAAAGGGCGACAGATACGCAGTATTTT.

This clonotype has only a few counts. V and J are TRBV6-2 or TRBV6-3 and TRBJ1-1; D unresolved. V was clipped by 7 bases and J by 0 bases, with 21 bases between them. This CDR3 spans 17 amino acids. Germline lookup yields CDR1 MNHEY and CDR2 SVGEGT. The CDR3, as DNA: TGTGCCAGCACCTACCGCACGCCTAAACTATTGAACACTGAAGCTTTCTTT. Protein product: CASTYRTPKLLNTEAFF.

This clonotype was detected only a few times. The chain is built from TRBV12-3 or TRBV12-4 and TRBJ1-2, with unresolved D. V dropped 5 bases and J dropped 2 bases, with 18 bases sitting between them. This CDR3 spans 16 amino acids. The CDR3 bases are TGTGCCAGCAGTCCCTTCCTGACGACGCGAAACTATGGCTACACCTTC. Protein product: CASSPFLTTRNYGYTF.

This clonotype showed up many times. V and J are TRBV10-3 and TRBJ2-1; TRBD2 matches at 8 bases. Germline values: CDR1 ENHRY, CDR2 SYGVKD. The CDR3 totals 15 residues. V lost 8 bases and J lost 10; bases outside the gene matches: 16. CDR3 loop: CAISIRGGPGTEQFF. The CDR3 DNA follows: TGTGCCATCTCGATCCGGGGGGGGCCGGGTACGGAGCAGTTCTTC.

This clonotype has ten or more counts. The V and J genes are TRBV4-2 and TRBJ2-7; D gene uncertain. Deletions cut 0 bases from V and 0 bases from J, with 0 bases between. The germline CDR1 and CDR2 sequences are LGHNA and YNFKEQ. The CDR3 totals 12 residues. Written as DNA, the CDR3 is TGTGCCAGCAGCCAAGACTCCTACGAGCAGTACTTC. Its protein product is CASSQDSYEQYF.

J is TRBJ2-3 and V is TRBV5-1, with D perhaps assigned TRBD1 or TRBD2 (5 bases each). The germline CDR1 and CDR2 sequences are SGHRS and YFSETQ. The CDR3 is made up of 16 amino acids. The V end was cut by 0 bases, the J end by 4 bases, with 15 bases between. In nucleotides, the CDR3 is TGCGCCAGCAGCTTGGGGGGGTGGCTTTCGGCAGATACGCAGTATTTT. The encoded protein is CASSLGGWLSADTQYF.

The chain recombines TRBV10-3 with TRBJ2-6, with D tentatively TRBD1 or TRBD2 (6 bases each). CDR3 length: 15 residues. With 10 bases removed from V and 0 bases from J, the gap between germline ends came to 13 bases. The V gene's germline CDR1 is ENHRY and CDR2 SYGVKD. DNA for the CDR3: TGTGCCACGCGGGACACCGTCTCTGGGGCCAACGTCCTGACTTTC. Protein product: CATRDTVSGANVLTF.

The chain has TRBV29-1 and TRBJ2-7, with 9 bases identical to TRBD1. Trimming removed 5 bases from V and 0 bases from J; junction bases left unmatched: 5. Germline-derived CDR1 and CDR2 are SQVTM and ANQGSEA. The CDR3 is 14 amino acids. CDR3 bases: TGCAGCGTTCTCGAGACAGGGGGCTCCTACGAGCAGTACTTC. Amino acids: CSVLETGGSYEQYF.

As for this clonotype: A junction boundary mismatches the germline segment, possibly from a read error. The chain links TRBV30 to TRBJ1-5; 8 nucleotides align to TRBD1. This CDR3 comprises 12 residues. CDR1 is GTSNPN, CDR2 SVGIG, per germline (reference sequence). In DNA, the CDR3 is TGTGCCTGGAGCGGGGACAGGCAGCCCAAGCATTTT. Amino acids: CAWSGDRQPKHF.

CDR3 coding DNA: TGTGCCAGCAGCTTAGCGAGGACAGGGAATAAGGGATCACCCCTCCACTTT. Amino acid sequence: CASSLARTGNKGSPLHF. The chain couples TRBV7-2 to TRBJ1-6, with 8 bases identical to TRBD1. This CDR3 has 17 residues. Germline trimming cut 0 bases from V and 10 bases from J; bases unmatched to any gene: 11. Germline V gives CDR1 SGHTA, CDR2 FQGNSA.

This chain links TRBV7-9 with TRBJ1-1; 8 nucleotides line up with TRBD1. From germline, CDR1 is SEHNR and CDR2 FQNEAQ (reference sequence). The length of the CDR3 is 15 residues. V trimming: 5 bases; J trimming: 1 base; junction bases outside the gene matches: 6. The CDR3 DNA reads TGTGCCAGCAGCCCGTGGACAGGGCAGAACACTGAAGCTTTCTTT. Translating it yields CASSPWTGQNTEAFF.

This clonotype was seen a few times. The chain has TRBV5-1 and TRBJ2-7; D may correspond to TRBD1 or TRBD2 (5 bases each). Germline-derived CDR1 and CDR2 are SGHRS and YFSETQ. Trimming stripped 0 bases from V and 3 bases from J, with 13 bases between. The length of the CDR3 is 15 residues. The DNA for the CDR3 is TGCGCCAGCAGCTTGGCGGGGCAGGGCCTCTACGAGCAGTACTTC. It yields the protein CASSLAGQGLYEQYF. The full variable domain, rest sourced from reference TRBV5-1 and TRBJ2-7, is KAGVTQTPRYLIKTRGQQVTLSCSPISGHRSVSWYQQTPGQGLQFLFEYFSETQRNKGNFPGRFSGRQFSNSRSEMNVSTLELGDSALYLCASSLAGQGLYEQYFGPGTRLTVT.

The chain employs TRBV20-1 and TRBJ2-3; D is unresolved. Germline V gives CDR1 DFQATT, CDR2 SNEGSKA (reference sequence). The CDR3 is made up of 13 amino acids. Trimming pared 3 bases from V and 1 base from J, leaving 8 bases between. CDR3 bases: TGCAGTGCTAGGGGCTTAGGCACAGATACGCAGTATTTT. Protein sequence: CSARGLGTDTQYF.

This chain links TRBV24-1 with TRBJ2-1; D ambiguous. The CDR3 runs to 11 residues. Germline assignment: CDR1 KGHDR and CDR2 SFDVKD. V was pared by 5 bases and J by 7 bases, with 5 bases between. DNA of the CDR3: TGTGCCACCAGTGGGCGAAATGAGCAGTTCTTC. It encodes CATSGRNEQFF.

The chain joins TRBV7-2 to TRBJ2-3, with D possibly being TRBD1 or TRBD2 (6 bases each). CDR1 is SGHTA and CDR2 is FQGNSA in the germline V gene. The CDR3 is 16 residues long. V was trimmed by 3 bases and J by 0 bases, leaving 13 bases between them. The CDR3 sequence is CASSFPGGLSTDTQYF. The CDR3 nucleotides read TGTGCCAGCAGCTTCCCCGGGGGCCTGAGCACAGATACGCAGTATTTT.

The sample holds a few counts of this clonotype. V is TRBV20-1 and J is TRBJ2-3; 12 nucleotides match TRBD2. V was clipped by 5 bases and J by 5 bases; unmatched bases: 11. In germline, CDR1 is DFQATT, CDR2 SNEGSKA (reference sequence). This CDR3 is 16 amino acids long. The DNA for the CDR3 is TGCAGTGCTGAGCCCCTAGCGGGAGGGCCTAAAGATACGCAGTATTTT. Protein: CSAEPLAGGPKDTQYF.

This clonotype was counted only a few times. V and J are TRBV9 and TRBJ2-3, with D maybe TRBD2 (5 bases). CDR3 length: 15 residues. Trimming took off 4 bases at V and 0 bases at J, with 12 bases between the two ends. Germline assignment: CDR1 SGDLS and CDR2 YYNGEE. The CDR3, as DNA: TGTGCCAGCAGCACCCGCGGGTTAAGCACAGATACGCAGTATTTT. As protein: CASSTRGLSTDTQYF.

This clonotype was counted ten times or more. J is TRBJ2-3 and V is TRBV20-1, with D possibly matching TRBD2 (5 bases). V lost 5 bases, J lost 2 bases, and 14 bases lay in between. Germline V gene lookup returns CDR1 DFQATT and CDR2 SNEGSKA (reference sequence). The CDR3 sequence is 14 residues long. In DNA, the CDR3 is TGCAGTGCTCCCTATCGAGCGGACACAGATACGCAGTATTTT. Protein: CSAPYRADTDTQYF.

This clonotype was seen a few times. The chain couples TRBV2 to TRBJ1-2; a possible D gene is TRBD1 (5 bases). In germline, CDR1 is SNHLY, CDR2 FYNNEI. With 4 bases removed from V and 3 bases from J, the gap between germline ends came to 9 bases. The length of the CDR3 is 13 residues. The CDR3: CASSAGDDYGYTF. The CDR3 DNA is TGTGCCAGCAGTGCGGGGGACGACTATGGCTACACCTTC.